This TCR beta chain was obtained from a study of OX40 agonist ivuxolimab in advanced cancers. Study context: Prior anti-PD-1, anti-PD-L1 or anti-CTLA-4 therapy was allowed; about 39% had some. Study outcomes and limitations: Both blood CD4+ and CD8+ T cells showed clonal growth by week 6 at 0.1 to 3.0 mg/kg. Expanded clones were, on average, more numerous in CD8+ T cells than in CD4+.

Method: immunoSEQ multiplex PCR; TCRdb's copy keeps in-frame clones and lacks some. Of over 15,000 clones listed, approximately 80% are singletons. On this clone itself: Its antigen is as yet unknown.

Sampled blood was obtained at baseline, cycle 4 day 1, and cycle 7 day 1. The material sequenced was CD4+ or CD8+ T cells sorted from blood, taken in a trial of the OX40 agonist ivuxolimab. This clonotype originated in an adult with an advanced solid tumor such as melanoma, head and neck, liver or kidney cancer.

The CDR3 bases are TGTGCCAGCAGTGGGGGGCTTAGGACCGGGGAGCTGTTTTTT. Its translation: CASSGGLRTGELFF. This chain links TRBV2 with TRBJ2-2; D possibly corresponds to TRBD1 (6 bases). This CDR3 is 14 amino acids long. V shed 4 bases and J shed 5 bases, with 11 bases lying between them. Germline V CDR1 and CDR2: SNHLY, FYNNEI. Together with reference TRBV2 and TRBJ2-2, the CDR3 gives the full variable domain: EPEVTQTPSHQVTQMGQEVILRCVPISNHLYFYWYRQILGQKVEFLVSFYNNEISEKSEIFDDQFSVERPDGSNFTLKIRSTKLEDSAMYFCASSGGLRTGELFFGEGSRLTVL.